The 8 T cell receptor beta chains in this list originate from one sample, sequenced in a study of blood T cell repertoires in COVID-19. The assay was immunoSEQ multiplex PCR, and TCRdb's table has in-frame clones only and misses some. The sample shows 250,000 to 350,000 clones, 90% of them seen only once. The sample was PBMCs or T cells enriched from blood (not recorded which). The origin of the receptors is a woman aged 18-29 years with acute COVID-19.

This chain joins TRBV27 and TRBJ2-5; TRBD2 is a possible D gene (5 bases). The V end was cut by 1 base, the J end by 4 bases, with 7 bases between. The CDR3 sequence is 13 residues long. Germline CDR1 reads MNHEY; CDR2 reads SMNVEV (reference sequence). The CDR3 loop is CASSLFAGETQYF. The CDR3 DNA follows: TGTGCCAGCAGTTTATTTGCGGGAGAGACCCAGTACTTC.

This rearrangement joins TRBV27 to TRBJ2-1; possibly TRBD1 for D (7 bases). Germline lookup yields CDR1 MNHEY and CDR2 SMNVEV (reference sequence). The CDR3 sequence is 15 residues long. V was shortened by 1 base and J by 7 bases, with 14 bases between the two germline ends. CDR3 bases: TGTGCCAGCAGTTTATTCGAACAGGGGAGGAATGAGCAGTTCTTC. It translates to CASSLFEQGRNEQFF.

The gene calls are TRBV6-5 and TRBJ1-2, with D unresolved. V was trimmed by 6 bases and J by 4 bases, leaving 12 bases between them. Germline V gives CDR1 MNHEY, CDR2 SVGAGI. There are 13 residues in the CDR3. CDR3: CASRFSGGYGYTF. DNA for the CDR3: TGTGCCAGCAGATTTAGCGGAGGCTATGGCTACACCTTC.

V is TRBV5-6 and J is TRBJ1-2; D uncertain. V dropped 3 bases and J dropped 6 bases, with 12 bases sitting between them. CDR3 length: 13 amino acids. Germline V CDR1 and CDR2: SGHDT, YYEEEE. The CDR3 sequence: CASSSGLGHGYTF. The CDR3 DNA sequence: TGTGCCAGCAGCTCGGGGTTAGGGCATGGCTACACCTTC. Drawing the rest from reference TRBV5-6 and TRBJ1-2, the complete variable domain is DAGVTQSPTHLIKTRGQQVTLRCSPKSGHDTVSWYQQALGQGPQFIFQYYEEEERQRGNFPDRFSGHQFPNYSSELNVNALLLGDSALYLCASSSGLGHGYTFGSGTRLTVV.

The chain has TRBV28 and TRBJ2-7; a weak D match, TRBD2 (6 bases). CDR3 length: 12 residues. Deletions cut 2 bases from V and 7 bases from J, with 9 bases between. Per germline, CDR1 MDHEN and CDR2 SYDVKM. The CDR3 loop is CASSLRGGEQYF. CDR3 nucleotides: TGTGCCAGCAGTTTAAGAGGAGGGGAGCAGTACTTC.

The chain has TRBV18 and TRBJ1-6, with D perhaps matching TRBD1 (5 bases). Trimming stripped 2 bases from V and 7 bases from J, with 9 bases between. This CDR3 is 14 amino acids long. The V gene's germline CDR1 is KGHSH and CDR2 LQKENI. In DNA form, the CDR3 reads TGTGCCAGCTCACCAAGACAGACGAATTCACCCCTCCACTTT. Translation gives CASSPRQTNSPLHF.

The rearrangement links TRBV4-1 to TRBJ1-5, with D possibly matching TRBD1 (6 bases). The V and J ends lost 0 bases and 3 bases respectively, with 9 bases between them. Germline values: CDR1 MGHRA, CDR2 YSYEKL. This CDR3 contains 15 residues. The CDR3, as DNA: TGCGCCAGCAGCCAAGATCGGGGGGCCAATCAGCCCCAGCATTTT. This gives the protein CASSQDRGANQPQHF.

The V and J genes are TRBV19 and TRBJ2-1; a possible D gene is TRBD1 (5 bases). The CDR3 covers 15 residues. V was shortened by 1 base and J by 1 base, with 8 bases between the two germline ends. Germline V lookup: CDR1 LNHDA, CDR2 SQIVND (reference sequence). CDR3 DNA sequence: TGTGCCAGTAGTATAGCGAAGGGGTCCTACAATGAGCAGTTCTTC. Protein sequence: CASSIAKGSYNEQFF.